This T cell receptor beta chain was recovered during a study of cytomegalovirus exposure and HLA in healthy donors. PCR used 60 Vbeta primers and 13 Jbeta primers. This table comes from immunoSEQ multiplex PCR, and its TCRdb copy is limited to in-frame clones, with some not included. The profile covers 150,000 to 200,000 clones, with roughly 83% appearing a single time and under 3% taken by the ten largest. Concerning this clone itself: What it recognizes is unknown.

The CDR3 totals 16 residues. The V and J ends lost 0 bases and 2 bases, in that order; junction bases with no gene match: 4. The germline gives CDR1 SGDLS, CDR2 YYNGEE. General study findings and limits: Reported performance of the classifier showed diagnosis of cytomegalovirus status with high specificity and sensitivity.

V gene TRBV9 combines with J gene TRBJ2-3, with 9 nucleotides matching TRBD2. This receptor was obtained from a woman aged 45-60 years in good health and CMV-seronegative. Source material: PBMCs. This CDR3 is CASSVEAGGYTDTQYF. In DNA form, the CDR3 reads TGTGCCAGCAGCGTAGAAGCGGGGGGATACACAGATACGCAGTATTTT.